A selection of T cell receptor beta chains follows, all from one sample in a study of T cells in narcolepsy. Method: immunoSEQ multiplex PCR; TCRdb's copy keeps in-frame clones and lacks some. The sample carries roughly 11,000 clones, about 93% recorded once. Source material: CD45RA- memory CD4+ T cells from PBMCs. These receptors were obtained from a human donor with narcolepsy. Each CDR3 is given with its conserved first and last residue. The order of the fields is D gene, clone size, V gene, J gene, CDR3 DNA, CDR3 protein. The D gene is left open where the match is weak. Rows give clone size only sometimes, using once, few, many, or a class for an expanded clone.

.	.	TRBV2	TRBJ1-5	TGTGCCAGCAGTGAAAATCAGGGTAGCCAGCCCCAGCATTTT	CASSENQGSQPQHF
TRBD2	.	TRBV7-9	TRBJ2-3	TGTGCCAGCAGCTTTTCGGGAGGGCCCCGCGGAGATACGCAGTATTTT	CASSFSGGPRGDTQYF
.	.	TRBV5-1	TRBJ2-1	TGCGCCAGTACCTTCGAAGGGGCGTCCCCCAATGAGCAGTTCTTC	CASTFEGASPNEQFF
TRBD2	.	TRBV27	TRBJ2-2	TGTGCCAGCAGTTTATTCCCTAGCGGGACCAACACCGGGGAGCTGTTTTTT	CASSLFPSGTNTGELFF
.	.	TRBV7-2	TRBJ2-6	TGTGCCAGCAGCCCTAGCATTGGCTCTGGGGCCAACGTCCTGACTTTC	CASSPSIGSGANVLTF
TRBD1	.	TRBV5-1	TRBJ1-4	TGCGCCAGCAGCGTGGGACAGCCTAATGAAAAACTGTTTTTT	CASSVGQPNEKLFF
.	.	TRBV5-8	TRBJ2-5	TGTGCCAGCAGCGATTGGGGGCGGCGGGAGAGCCAAGAGACCCAGTACTTC	CASSDWGRRESQETQYF
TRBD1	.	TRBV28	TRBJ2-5	TGTGCCAGCAGCCCATCGGACAGGGAAGAGACCCAGTACTTC	CASSPSDREETQYF
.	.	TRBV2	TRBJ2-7	TGTGCCAGCAGTTCGGACTCCACTTCCTACGAGCAGTACTTC	CASSSDSTSYEQYF
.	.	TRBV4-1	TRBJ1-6	TGCGCCAGCAGCCAAGGTATTCTGACACCCCTCCACTTT	CASSQGILTPLHF
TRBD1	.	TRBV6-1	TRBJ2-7	TGTGCCAGCAGTGAACCGGGACAGGGACACGAGCAGTACTTC	CASSEPGQGHEQYF
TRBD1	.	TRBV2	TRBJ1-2	TGTGCCAGCAGTGTAGACAGGGAATATGGCTACACCTTC	CASSVDREYGYTF
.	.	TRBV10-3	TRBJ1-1	TGTGCCATCAGTGAGTCTATGGGGAACACTGAAGCTTTCTTT	CAISESMGNTEAFF
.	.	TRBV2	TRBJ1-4	TGTGCCAGCAGGATAGCTAGGGGGGTCGGAAAACTGTTTTTT	CASRIARGVGKLFF
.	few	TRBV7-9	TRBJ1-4	TGTGCCAGCAGCCGGACGTATGAAAAACTGTTTTTT	CASSRTYEKLFF
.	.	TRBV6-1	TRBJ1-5	TGTGCCAGCAGTGCGGTGTATAGCAATCAGCCCCAGCATTTT	CASSAVYSNQPQHF
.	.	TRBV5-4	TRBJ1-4	TGTGCCAGCAGCTTGGTCCCGGGCCGGAACGGGGATGAAAAACTGTTTTTT	CASSLVPGRNGDEKLFF
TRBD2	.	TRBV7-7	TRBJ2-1	TGTGCCAGCAGCTTAGCGCTTAGCGGGACTGAGCAGTTCTTC	CASSLALSGTEQFF
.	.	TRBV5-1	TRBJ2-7	TGCGCCAGCACTCCCTCCGGGACTGAGGCCTACGAGCAGTACTTC	CASTPSGTEAYEQYF
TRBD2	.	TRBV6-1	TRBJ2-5	TGTGCCAGCAGTGCCGGGACTAGCGGGAGGGAGGCCCAGTACTTC	CASSAGTSGREAQYF
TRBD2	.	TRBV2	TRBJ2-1	TGTGCCAGCCGCTTACTAGCGGGGGTCACTGGAAATGAGCAGTTCTTC	CASRLLAGVTGNEQFF
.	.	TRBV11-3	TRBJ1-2	TGTGCCAGCAGCTCATCCCCGAGTTGGAATGGCTACACCTTC	CASSSSPSWNGYTF
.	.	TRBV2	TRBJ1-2	TGTGCCAGCAGTGAAGCTGGTCGTGGCTACACCTTC	CASSEAGRGYTF
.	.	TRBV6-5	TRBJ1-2	TGTGCCAGCAGTTACTCGATTGGGGTCCCCTATGGCTACACCTTC	CASSYSIGVPYGYTF
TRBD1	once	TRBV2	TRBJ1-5	TGTGCCAGCAGTGGGACAGGGGGCAATCAGCCCCAGCATTTT	CASSGTGGNQPQHF
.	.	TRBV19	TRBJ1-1	TGTGCCAGTAGTACAGAGGGACAAAACACTGAAGCTTTCTTT	CASSTEGQNTEAFF
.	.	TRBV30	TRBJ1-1	TGTGCCTGGACAGACAACCCCGCAATGAACACTGAAGCTTTCTTT	CAWTDNPAMNTEAFF
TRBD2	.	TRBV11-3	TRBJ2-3	TGTGCCAGCAGCTTAGATGGGACTAGCGGGTCTGATACGCAGTATTTT	CASSLDGTSGSDTQYF
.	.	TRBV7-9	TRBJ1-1	TGTGCCAGCAGCTTAAGGGGAAACACTGAAGCTTTCTTT	CASSLRGNTEAFF
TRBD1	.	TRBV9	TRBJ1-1	TGTGCCAGCAGCGTAGAGGGGGCGGGGATCACTGAAGCTTTCTTT	CASSVEGAGITEAFF
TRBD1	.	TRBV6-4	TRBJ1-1	TGTGCCAGCAGAGATATTAATCGGGACAGGGGTATTAACACTGAAGCTTTCTTT	CASRDINRDRGINTEAFF
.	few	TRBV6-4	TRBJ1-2	TGTGCCAGCAGTGGGGGACCGCCGCCTGGCTACACCTTC	CASSGGPPPGYTF
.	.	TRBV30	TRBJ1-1	TGTGCCTGGAGCCGCCCTACAGGGTGGGCTGAAGCTTTCTTT	CAWSRPTGWAEAFF
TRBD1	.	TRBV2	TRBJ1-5	TGTGCCAGCAGTGAGACAGGGAGGGGTCAGCCCCAGCATTTT	CASSETGRGQPQHF
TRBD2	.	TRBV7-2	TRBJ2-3	TGTGCCAGCAGCCCCACCAGCGGGGGGTGGGATACGCAGTATTTT	CASSPTSGGWDTQYF
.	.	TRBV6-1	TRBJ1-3	TGTGCCAGCAGTACCGGGGAGGGCTCATACACCATATATTTT	CASSTGEGSYTIYF
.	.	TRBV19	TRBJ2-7	TGTGCCAGTAGTCCCCCCGGACAGGCCCGCGGGGGCGAGCAGTACTTC	CASSPPGQARGGEQYF
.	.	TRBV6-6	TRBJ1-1	TGTGCCAGCAGTTACTCCAGGGAGAGGGGCACTGAAGCTTTCTTT	CASSYSRERGTEAFF
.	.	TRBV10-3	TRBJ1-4	TGTGCCATCAGTGACCCGGGGACACCTAATGAAAAACTGTTTTTT	CAISDPGTPNEKLFF
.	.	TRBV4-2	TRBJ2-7	TGTGCCAGCAGCCAAGAAAGGACAAGCTACGAGCAGTACTTC	CASSQERTSYEQYF
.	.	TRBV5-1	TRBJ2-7	TGCGCCAGCAGCTTCGGACGAAACTACGAGCAGTACTTC	CASSFGRNYEQYF
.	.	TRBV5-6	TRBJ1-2	TGTGCCAGCAGCCACGTCCGGGACCTCAACCGTGACTATGGCTACACCTTC	CASSHVRDLNRDYGYTF
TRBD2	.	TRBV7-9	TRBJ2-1	TGTGCCAGCAGCCCCCTGGGGACTAGCGGGAGTCTCTACAATGAGCAGTTCTTC	CASSPLGTSGSLYNEQFF
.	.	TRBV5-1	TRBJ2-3	TGCGCCAGCAGCTTGAATGCCGGCGGAGATACGCAGTATTTT	CASSLNAGGDTQYF
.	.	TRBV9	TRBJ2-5	TGTGCCAGCAGCGTAGAGGGGAACCAAGAGACCCAGTACTTC	CASSVEGNQETQYF
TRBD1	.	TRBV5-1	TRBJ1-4	TGCGCCAGCAGCTTGGAGGGACAGAGAGCTAATGAAAAACTGTTTTTT	CASSLEGQRANEKLFF
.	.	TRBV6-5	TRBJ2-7	TGTGCCAGCAGTTACGGACGACAGGCCTACGAGCAGTACTTC	CASSYGRQAYEQYF
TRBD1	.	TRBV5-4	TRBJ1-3	TGTGCCAGCAGCATGGTCGGGAGGGGGCAAAACACCATATATTTT	CASSMVGRGQNTIYF
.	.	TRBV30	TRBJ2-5	TGTGCCTGGAGAAGGGAAGAGACCCAGTACTTC	CAWRREETQYF
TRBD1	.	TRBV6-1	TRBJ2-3	TGTGCCAGCAGTGAAATCAGGGGGCTTCCGTATTTT	CASSEIRGLPYF
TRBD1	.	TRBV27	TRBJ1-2	TGTGCCAGCAGTCCCCGACAGGGACCCTATGGCTACACCTTC	CASSPRQGPYGYTF